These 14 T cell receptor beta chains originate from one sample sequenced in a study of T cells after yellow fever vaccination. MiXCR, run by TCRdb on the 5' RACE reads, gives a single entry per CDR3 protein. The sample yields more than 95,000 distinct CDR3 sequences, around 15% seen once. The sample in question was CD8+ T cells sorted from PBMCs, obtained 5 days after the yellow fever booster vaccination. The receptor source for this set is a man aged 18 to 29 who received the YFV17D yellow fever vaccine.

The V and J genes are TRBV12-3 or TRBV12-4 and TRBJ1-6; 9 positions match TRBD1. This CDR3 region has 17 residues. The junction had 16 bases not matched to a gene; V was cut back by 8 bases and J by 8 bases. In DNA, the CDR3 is TGTGCCAGCCGAGGGACAGGGTTCCATGTGGTGGATTCACCCCTCCACTTT. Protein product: CASRGTGFHVVDSPLHF.

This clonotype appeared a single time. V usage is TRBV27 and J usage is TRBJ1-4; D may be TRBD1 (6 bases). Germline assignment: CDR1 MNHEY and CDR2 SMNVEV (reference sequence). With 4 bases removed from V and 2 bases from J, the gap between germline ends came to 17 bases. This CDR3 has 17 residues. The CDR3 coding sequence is TGTGCCAGCAGTTCGCAACAGGGCATGGTGACTAATGAAAAACTGTTTTTT. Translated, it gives CASSSQQGMVTNEKLFF.

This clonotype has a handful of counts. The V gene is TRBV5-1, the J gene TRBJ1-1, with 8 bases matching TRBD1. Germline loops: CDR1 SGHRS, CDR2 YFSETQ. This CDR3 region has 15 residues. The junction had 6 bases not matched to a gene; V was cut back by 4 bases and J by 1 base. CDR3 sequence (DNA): TGCGCCAGCAGCATAATGACAGGGGCGAACACTGAAGCTTTCTTT. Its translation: CASSIMTGANTEAFF.

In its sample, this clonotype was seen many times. The CDR3 DNA reads TGTGCCAGCAGGGGGGAGGGCACAGATACGCAGTATTTT. Its translation: CASRGEGTDTQYF. The chain joins TRBV9 to TRBJ2-3; maybe TRBD2 (6 bases). V was pared by 5 bases and J by 1 base, with 8 bases between. CDR3 length: 13 amino acids. CDR1 and CDR2 (germline): SGDLS, YYNGEE.

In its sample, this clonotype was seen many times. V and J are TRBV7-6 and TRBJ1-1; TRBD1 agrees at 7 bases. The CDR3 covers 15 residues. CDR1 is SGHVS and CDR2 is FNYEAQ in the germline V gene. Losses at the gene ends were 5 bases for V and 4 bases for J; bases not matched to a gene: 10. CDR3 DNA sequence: TGTGCCAGCAGCCCCCCCAAGGCAGGGGGCACTGAAGCTTTCTTT. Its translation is CASSPPKAGGTEAFF.

The CDR3 here is CASSQVVDRGLNTEAFF. In nucleotides, the CDR3 is TGCGCCAGCAGCCAAGTCGTGGACAGGGGCTTGAACACTGAAGCTTTCTTT. The chain recombines TRBV4-3 with TRBJ1-1, with 9 positions matching TRBD1. This CDR3 comprises 17 residues. V gave up 1 base and J gave up 0 bases; unmatched junction bases: 6. CDR1 LGHNA and CDR2 YSLEER come from the germline V gene.

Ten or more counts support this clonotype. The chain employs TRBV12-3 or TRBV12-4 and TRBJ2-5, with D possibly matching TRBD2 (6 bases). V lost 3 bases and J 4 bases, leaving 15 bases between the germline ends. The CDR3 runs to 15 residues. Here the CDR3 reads CASSLLGGYRETQYF. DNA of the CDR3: TGTGCCAGCAGTTTGCTGGGGGGATACCGAGAGACCCAGTACTTC.

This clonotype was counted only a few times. CDR3 in DNA: TGTGCCAGCTCACCTCTGGGACAGGCAGCTTACTTGAACACTGAAGCTTTCTTT. It encodes CASSPLGQAAYLNTEAFF. The chain uses TRBV18 and TRBJ1-1; TRBD1 agrees at 8 bases. In germline, CDR1 is KGHSH, CDR2 LQKENI. The CDR3 has 18 amino acids. With V trimmed by 3 bases and J by 0 bases, 12 bases remained unmatched.

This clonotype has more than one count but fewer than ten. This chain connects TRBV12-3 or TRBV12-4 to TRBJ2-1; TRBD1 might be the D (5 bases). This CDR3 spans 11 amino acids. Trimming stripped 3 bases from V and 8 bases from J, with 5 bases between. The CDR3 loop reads CASSLTDEQFF. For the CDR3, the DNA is TGTGCCAGCAGTTTGACAGATGAGCAGTTCTTC.

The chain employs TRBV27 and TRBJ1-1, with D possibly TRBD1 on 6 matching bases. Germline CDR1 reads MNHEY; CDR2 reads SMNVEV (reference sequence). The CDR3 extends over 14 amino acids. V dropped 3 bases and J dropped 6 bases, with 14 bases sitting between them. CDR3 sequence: CASSFTGGGSEAFF. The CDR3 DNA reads TGTGCCAGCAGTTTCACCGGGGGCGGTTCTGAAGCTTTCTTT.

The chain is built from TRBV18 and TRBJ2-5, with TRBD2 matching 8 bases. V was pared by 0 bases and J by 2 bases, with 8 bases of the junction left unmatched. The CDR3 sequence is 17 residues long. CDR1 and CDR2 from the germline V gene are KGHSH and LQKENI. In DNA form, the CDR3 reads TGTGCCAGCTCACCACCTTTCCTAGCGGGTTTTCAAGAGACCCAGTACTTC. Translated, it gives CASSPPFLAGFQETQYF. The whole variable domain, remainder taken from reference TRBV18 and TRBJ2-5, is NAGVMQNPRHLVRRRGQEARLRCSPMKGHSHVYWYRQLPEEGLKFMVYLQKENIIDESGMPKERFSAEFPKEGPSILRIQQVVRGDSAAYFCASSPPFLAGFQETQYFGPGTRLLVL.

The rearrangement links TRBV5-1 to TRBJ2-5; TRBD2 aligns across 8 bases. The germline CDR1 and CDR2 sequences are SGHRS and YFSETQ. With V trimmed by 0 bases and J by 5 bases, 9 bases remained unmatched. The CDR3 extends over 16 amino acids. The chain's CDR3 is CASSLVASGPLETQYF. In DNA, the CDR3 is TGCGCCAGCAGCTTGGTGGCTAGCGGGCCTCTCGAGACCCAGTACTTC.

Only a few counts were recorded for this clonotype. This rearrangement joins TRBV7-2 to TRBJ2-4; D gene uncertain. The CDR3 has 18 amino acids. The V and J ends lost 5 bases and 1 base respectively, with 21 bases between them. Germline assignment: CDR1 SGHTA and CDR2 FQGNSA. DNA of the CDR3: TGTGCCAGCAGCCCCGTGGTTGACCTTGAGATTGCCAAAAACATTCAGTACTTC. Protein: CASSPVVDLEIAKNIQYF.

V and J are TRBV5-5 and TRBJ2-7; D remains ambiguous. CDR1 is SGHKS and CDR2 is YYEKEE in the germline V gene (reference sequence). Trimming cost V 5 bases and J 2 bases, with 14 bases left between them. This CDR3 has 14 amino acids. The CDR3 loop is CASSVTTATYEQYV. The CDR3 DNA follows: TGTGCCAGCAGTGTAACTACGGCGACCTACGAGCAGTACGTC.